This TCR beta chain was profiled in a study of blood T cell repertoires in COVID-19. Method: immunoSEQ multiplex PCR; TCRdb's copy keeps in-frame clones and lacks some. The table shows tens of thousands of clones, with about three quarters occurring only once. The length of the CDR3 is 14 residues. Germline loops: CDR1 MNHEY, CDR2 SVGEGT. Trimming left V 2 bases short and J 11 bases short, with 18 bases between. The material sequenced was peripheral blood. This receptor was taken from a man between 65 and 85 years old with active or convalescent COVID-19. The chain carries TRBV6-2 or TRBV6-3 and TRBJ1-1; D may be TRBD1 (6 bases). The CDR3 DNA follows: TGTGCCAGCAGTTACGTCCAGGGGCTTGGGGATGCTTTCTTT. This encodes CASSYVQGLGDAFF.